This T cell receptor beta chain stems from a study of T cell responses to AZD1222 COVID-19 vaccine (dated by TCRdb to the early 2020s). At the level of the whole study: AZD1222 recipients whose second dose came at about 4 weeks and those whose second dose came at about 12 weeks were combined into one group, since spike-specific TCR depth and breadth did not differ between the two schedules. TCR sequencing covered more than 230 trial participants: 200 to 220 given two doses of AZD1222 and approximately 25 given two doses of MenACWY control vaccine. Trial participants were enrolled into age subgroups of 18-55, 56-69 and 70-plus years, which contained roughly 150, 30 and 60 TCR-sequenced participants, respectively.

A distance of 9 bases separates the germline ends of V and J, which lose 5 bases and 1 base respectively. There are 13 amino acids in the CDR3, from cysteine to phenylalanine inclusive. Only the CDR3 region is kept as DNA, spanning 39 bases read in frame from base 1. CDR1 and CDR2 are read off the germline V gene as SGHTS and YDEGEE. The research as a whole found: Participants were mostly white British and included more females than males, and it was suggested by the authors that clonal diversity may have been underestimated. Because no day 14 peak-response samples were available, the repertoires could be characterized only after the peak T cell response. CD4 TCRs associated with the vaccine covered the entire spike protein, and the dominant responses were in regions 160-218 and 743-854. Conclusions about previously exposed vaccinees are limited because only six or seven AZD1222 recipients were SARS-CoV-2 seropositive at baseline. A significant rise in spike-specific TCR breadth and depth was observed after two AZD1222 doses relative to day 0 and relative to MenACWY recipients. Nearly half of unique spike-specific TCRs reportedly recognized epitopes outside regions mutated in the B.1.351 and B.1.1.7 variants. The 56-69-year group was small, and its depth increase did not reach significance, likely because of low power.

The time point label here, explained by the study, means: baseline before first vaccination. Vaccinee samples came from UK trials COV001 and COV002, including a single-blind randomized controlled phase 2/3 trial of AZD1222 (ChAdOx1 nCoV-19) in healthy adults. For TCRbeta chain sequencing, PBMC samples were collected from trial participants at day 0 and at day 28 after the second dose. The CDR3 regions of human TCRbeta chains were analyzed by immunosequencing. The authors' analysis ran thus. TCRs in the repertoires were compared against a reference library of SARS-CoV-2-specific TCRs that had been generated with the MIRA antigen-specificity platform. Breadth was defined as the fraction of unique TCRs that were SARS-CoV-2-associated. Depth was defined as the fraction of total T cells that were SARS-CoV-2-associated. Each spike-specific TCR was assigned to its reactive spike region and to a CD4 or CD8 class using the MIRA data. Log10-transformed breadth and depth values were compared by one-way ANOVA with Sidak's multiple comparisons tests. In TCRdb, the immuneACCESS table is reduced to in-frame sequences with V and J assigned. These tables do not hold every clone; where another copy was compared, an unresolved V gene accounts for under half, and the others remain unexplained. That table supplies the V and J calls and clone size; D and trimming were determined from the DNA. The sample table holds roughly 160,000 clones, of which 90% to 95% were seen once. Approximately 2% of the sample belongs to the ten largest clones.

Concerning this clone: Its specific antigen is unknown. No base quality information exists; no much larger clone differs at one position.

The sample consisted of peripheral blood, taken on day 0 of AZD1222 vaccination. The rearrangement combines TRBV5-8 with TRBJ1-1; the D gene identity is not certain. The TCR sequence derives from an adult in good health. The CDR3 region reads CASRPRGNTEAFF. The DNA sequence is as follows: TGTGCCAGCAGGCCCCGAGGGAACACTGAAGCTTTCTTT.